One sample yielded the 5 T cell receptor beta chains listed below, sequenced in a study of blood T cell repertoires in COVID-19. Profiled with immunoSEQ multiplex PCR; TCRdb holds only in-frame clones, not every one. This repertoire shows 63,000 or so clones, roughly nine tenths found once; its top ten account for over 1.2%. Sequencing was done on a sample of peripheral blood. The receptors were sampled from a man between 60 and 75 years old with acute or convalescent COVID-19.

This clone was seen only once. This rearrangement joins TRBV10-3 to TRBJ1-1, with D perhaps matching TRBD1 (5 bases). Germline CDR1 is ENHRY and CDR2 is SYGVKD. Trimming took 4 bases from V and 7 from J, leaving 16 bases between them. The CDR3 consists of 14 residues. CDR3 nucleotide sequence: TGTGCCATCAGTGGGAGCGGGACGGGTGATGAAGCTTTCTTT. It translates to CAISGSGTGDEAFF.

The chain couples TRBV18 to TRBJ1-1, with D unresolved. With 2 bases removed from V and 7 bases from J, the gap between germline ends came to 8 bases. This CDR3 comprises 12 residues. CDR1 KGHSH and CDR2 LQKENI come from the germline V gene. The CDR3 reads CASSPNGNEAFF. CDR3 nucleotide sequence: TGTGCCAGCTCACCAAACGGGAATGAAGCTTTCTTT.

The chain has TRBV29-1 and TRBJ1-6; 8 nucleotides align to TRBD1. J was trimmed by 9 bases and V by 6 bases; bases with no gene match: 7. This CDR3 is built from 13 residues. CDR1 SQVTM and CDR2 ANQGSEA come from the germline V gene. In DNA, the CDR3 is TGCAGCGTCCGGACAGGGTTGAGTTCACCCCTCCACTTT. Protein product: CSVRTGLSSPLHF.

The chain employs TRBV9 and TRBJ2-1; TRBD2 matches at 7 bases. This CDR3 is built from 13 residues. Germline V gives CDR1 SGDLS, CDR2 YYNGEE. The J segment lost 9 bases and the V segment lost 4 bases, leaving 7 bases of the junction unmatched. CDR3 amino acids: CASSPGLEGEQFF. The DNA of the CDR3 is TGTGCCAGCAGCCCTGGACTAGAGGGTGAGCAGTTCTTC.

The rearrangement uses TRBV5-1 and TRBJ2-7; TRBD1 is a possible D gene (5 bases). Germline CDR1 SGHRS, CDR2 YFSETQ. The germline V and J ends were trimmed by 0 bases and 10 bases, with 11 bases remaining between them. CDR3 size: 12 residues. As DNA, the CDR3 is TGCGCCAGCAGCTTGGAGGGGCCCCTCCAGTACTTC. It translates to CASSLEGPLQYF.